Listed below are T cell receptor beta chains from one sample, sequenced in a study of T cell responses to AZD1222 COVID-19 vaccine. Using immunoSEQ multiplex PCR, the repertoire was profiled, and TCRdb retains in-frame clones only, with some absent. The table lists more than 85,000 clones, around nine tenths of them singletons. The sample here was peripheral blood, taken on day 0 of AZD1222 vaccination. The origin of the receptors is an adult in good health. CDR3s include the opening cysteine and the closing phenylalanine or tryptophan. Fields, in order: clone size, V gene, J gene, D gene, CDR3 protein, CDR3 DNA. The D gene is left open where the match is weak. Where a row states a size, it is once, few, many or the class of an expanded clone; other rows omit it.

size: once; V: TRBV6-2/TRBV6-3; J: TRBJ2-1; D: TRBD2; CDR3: CASSYDAGGFYNEQFF; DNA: TGTGCCAGCAGTTACGACGCGGGGGGGTTCTACAATGAGCAGTTCTTC
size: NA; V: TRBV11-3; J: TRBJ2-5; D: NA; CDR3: CASSLSAPETQYF; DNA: TGTGCCAGCAGCTTAAGCGCCCCAGAGACCCAGTACTTC
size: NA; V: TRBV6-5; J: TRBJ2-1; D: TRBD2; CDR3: CASSYSGLAGMNEQFF; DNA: TGTGCCAGCAGTTACTCGGGGCTAGCGGGAATGAATGAGCAGTTCTTC
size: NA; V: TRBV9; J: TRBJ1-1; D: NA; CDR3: CASSRPERGTEAFF; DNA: TGTGCCAGCAGCCGACCCGAGAGGGGCACTGAAGCTTTCTTT
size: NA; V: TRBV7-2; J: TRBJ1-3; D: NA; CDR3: CASSHPEGAAGNTIYF; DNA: TGTGCCAGCAGCCACCCCGAAGGGGCAGCTGGAAACACCATATATTTT
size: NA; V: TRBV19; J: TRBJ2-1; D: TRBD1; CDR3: CASSGQIYNEQFF; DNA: TGTGCCAGTTCGGGACAGATATACAATGAGCAGTTCTTC
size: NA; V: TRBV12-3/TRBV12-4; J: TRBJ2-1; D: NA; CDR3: CASNGVRGGEQFF; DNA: TGTGCCAGCAATGGGGTTAGGGGGGGTGAGCAGTTCTTC
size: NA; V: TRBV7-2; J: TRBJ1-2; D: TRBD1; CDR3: CASSASPGTGGFGYGYTF; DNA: TGTGCCAGCAGCGCTAGTCCCGGGACAGGGGGATTTGGGTATGGCTACACCTTC
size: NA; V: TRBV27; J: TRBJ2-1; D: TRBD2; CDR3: CASSPWTSGGPHNEQFF; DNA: TGTGCCAGCAGTCCCTGGACTAGCGGGGGCCCTCACAATGAGCAGTTCTTC
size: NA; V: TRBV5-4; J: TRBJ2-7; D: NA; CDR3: CASSWLGHYEQYF; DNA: TGTGCCAGCAGCTGGTTGGGGCACTACGAGCAGTACTTC
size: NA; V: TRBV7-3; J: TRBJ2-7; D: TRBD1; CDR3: CASSSPGTGGYEQYF; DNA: TGTGCCAGCAGCAGTCCCGGGACAGGGGGCTACGAGCAGTACTTC
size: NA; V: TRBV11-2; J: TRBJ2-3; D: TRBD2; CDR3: CASSLLWGSGDSTDTQYF; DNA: TGTGCCAGCAGCCTACTGTGGGGTAGCGGGGATAGCACAGATACGCAGTATTTT
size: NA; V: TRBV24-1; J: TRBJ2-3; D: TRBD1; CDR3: CATSDPGTVSFTDTQYF; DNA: TGTGCCACCAGTGATCCCGGGACAGTGAGTTTCACAGATACGCAGTATTTT
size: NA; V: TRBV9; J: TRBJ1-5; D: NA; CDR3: CASSRYSNQPQHF; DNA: TGTGCCAGCAGCCGTTATAGCAATCAGCCCCAGCATTTT
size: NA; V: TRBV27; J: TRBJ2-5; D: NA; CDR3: CASSYSGVETQYF; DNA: TGTGCCAGCAGTTATTCGGGGGTAGAGACCCAGTACTTC
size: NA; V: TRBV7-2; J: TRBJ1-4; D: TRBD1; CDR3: CASSFDRGNEKLFF; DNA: TGTGCCAGCAGCTTCGACAGGGGTAATGAAAAACTGTTTTTT
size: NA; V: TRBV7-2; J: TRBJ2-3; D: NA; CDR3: CASRVTWAGTDTQYF; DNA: TGTGCCAGCAGAGTGACTTGGGCGGGCACAGATACGCAGTATTTT
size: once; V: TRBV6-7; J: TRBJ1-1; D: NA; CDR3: CASSYSVVVGIWAYTEAFF; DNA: TGTGCCAGCAGTTACTCTGTTGTGGTCGGTATCTGGGCGTACACTGAAGCTTTCTTT
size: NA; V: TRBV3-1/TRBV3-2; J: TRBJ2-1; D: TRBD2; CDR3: CASSPRGGAYNEQFF; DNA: TGTGCCAGCAGCCCCCGGGGGGGGGCCTACAATGAGCAGTTCTTC
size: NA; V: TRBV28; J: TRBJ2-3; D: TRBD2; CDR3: CASSGTLAGGTDTQYF; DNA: TGTGCCAGCAGTGGAACCCTAGCGGGGGGCACAGATACGCAGTATTTT
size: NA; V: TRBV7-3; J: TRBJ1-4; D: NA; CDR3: CASSLGPDEKLFF; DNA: TGTGCCAGCAGCTTGGGACCCGATGAAAAACTGTTTTTT
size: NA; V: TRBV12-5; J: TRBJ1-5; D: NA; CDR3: CASGSRPSGNQPQHF; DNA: TGTGCTAGTGGTTCGAGGCCCTCTGGAAATCAGCCCCAGCATTTT
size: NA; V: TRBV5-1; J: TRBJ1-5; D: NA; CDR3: CASSLGGHGLQPQHF; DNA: TGCGCCAGCAGCTTGGGGGGACACGGGCTCCAGCCCCAGCATTTT
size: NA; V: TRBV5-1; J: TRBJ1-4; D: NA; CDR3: CASRRSNEKLFF; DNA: TGCGCCAGCAGAAGATCTAATGAAAAACTGTTTTTT
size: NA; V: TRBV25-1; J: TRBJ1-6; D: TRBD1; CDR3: CASSHRGSYNSPLHF; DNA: TGTGCCAGCAGCCACAGGGGCTCCTATAATTCACCCCTCCACTTT
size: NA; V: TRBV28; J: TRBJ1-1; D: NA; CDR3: CASGIINTEAFF; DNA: TGTGCCAGCGGAATTATTAACACTGAAGCTTTCTTT
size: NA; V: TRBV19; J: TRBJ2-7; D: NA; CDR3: CASTSTGTRGEQYF; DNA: TGTGCCAGTACCTCAACCGGGACACGGGGGGAGCAGTACTTC
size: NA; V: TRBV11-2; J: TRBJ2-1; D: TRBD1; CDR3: CASSLGQGDYNEQFF; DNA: TGTGCCAGCAGCTTGGGACAGGGCGACTACAATGAGCAGTTCTTC
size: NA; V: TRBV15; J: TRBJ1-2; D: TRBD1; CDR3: CATEPDRGRRGYTF; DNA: TGTGCCACCGAACCCGACAGGGGGCGGCGCGGCTACACCTTC
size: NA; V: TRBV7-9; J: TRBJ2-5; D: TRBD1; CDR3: CASSLRTGGAYEETQYF; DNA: TGTGCCAGCAGCTTAAGGACAGGGGGCGCCTATGAAGAGACCCAGTACTTC
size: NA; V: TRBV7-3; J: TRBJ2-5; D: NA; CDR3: CASSPGRSFQETQYF; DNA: TGTGCCAGCAGCCCCGGTAGGAGCTTTCAGGAGACCCAGTACTTC
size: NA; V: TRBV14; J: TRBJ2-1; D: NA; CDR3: CASSSPGASSYNEQFF; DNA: TGTGCCAGCAGCTCACCGGGGGCGAGCTCCTACAATGAGCAGTTCTTC
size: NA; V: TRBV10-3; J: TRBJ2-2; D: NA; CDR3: CAISDPLEGGELFF; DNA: TGTGCCATCAGTGATCCGTTGGAGGGCGGGGAGCTGTTTTTT
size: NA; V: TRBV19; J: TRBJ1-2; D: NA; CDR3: CASNRQPYGYTF; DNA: TGTGCCAGTAACAGGCAACCCTATGGCTACACCTTC
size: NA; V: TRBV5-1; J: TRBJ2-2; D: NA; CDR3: CASSRRGTGELFF; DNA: TGCGCCAGCAGCAGAAGGGGTACCGGGGAGCTGTTTTTT
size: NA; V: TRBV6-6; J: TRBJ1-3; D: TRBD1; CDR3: CASSRTGEGNTIYF; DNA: TGTGCCAGCAGTAGGACAGGGGAGGGAAACACCATATATTTT
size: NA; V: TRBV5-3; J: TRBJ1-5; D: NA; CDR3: CARSLGEGGGQPQHF; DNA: TGTGCCAGAAGCTTGGGTGAAGGGGGAGGACAGCCCCAGCATTTT
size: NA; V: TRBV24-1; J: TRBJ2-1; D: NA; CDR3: CATSDSSASSYNEQFF; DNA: TGTGCCACCAGTGATTCGTCAGCTAGCTCCTACAATGAGCAGTTCTTC
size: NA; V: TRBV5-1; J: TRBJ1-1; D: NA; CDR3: CASSLRGRNTEAFF; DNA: TGCGCCAGCAGCTTAAGGGGTCGGAACACTGAAGCTTTCTTT
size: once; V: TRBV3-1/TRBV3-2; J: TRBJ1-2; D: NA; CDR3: CASSQEEGFNTF; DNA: TGTGCCAGCAGCCAAGAAGAGGGGTTCAACACCTTC
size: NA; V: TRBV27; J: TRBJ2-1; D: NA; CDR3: CASSLSRAGRNEQFF; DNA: TGTGCCAGCAGTTTATCGAGGGCAGGGAGGAATGAGCAGTTCTTC
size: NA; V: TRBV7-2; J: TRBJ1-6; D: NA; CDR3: CATTTDSVYNSPLHF; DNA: TGTGCCACTACCACAGATTCCGTCTATAATTCACCCCTCCACTTT
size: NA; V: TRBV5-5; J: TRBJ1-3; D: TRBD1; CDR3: CASSLHLPGQGAGNTIYF; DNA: TGTGCCAGCAGCTTACACCTACCGGGACAGGGGGCTGGAAACACCATATATTTT
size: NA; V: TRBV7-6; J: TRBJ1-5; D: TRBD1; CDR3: CASSLARGDRNQPQHF; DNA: TGTGCCAGCAGCTTAGCAAGAGGGGACAGAAATCAGCCCCAGCATTTT
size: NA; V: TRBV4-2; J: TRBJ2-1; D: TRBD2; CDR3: CASSQATSVHNEQFF; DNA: TGTGCCAGCAGCCAAGCTACTAGCGTCCACAATGAGCAGTTCTTC
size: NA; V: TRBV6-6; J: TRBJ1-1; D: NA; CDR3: CASSSLLGNTEAFF; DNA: TGTGCCAGCAGTTCCCTATTGGGGAACACTGAAGCTTTCTTT
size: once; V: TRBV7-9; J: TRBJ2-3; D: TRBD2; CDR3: CASSRGPSRGAGVVDTQYF; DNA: TGTGCCAGCAGCCGGGGACCCTCTCGCGGAGCGGGGGTGGTAGATACGCAGTATTTT
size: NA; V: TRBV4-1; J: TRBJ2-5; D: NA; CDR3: CASSQGILETQYF; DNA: TGCGCCAGCAGCCAGGGGATCTTGGAGACCCAGTACTTC